Reported below is one TCR beta chain. Its antigen is unknown. Libraries were prepared by immunoSEQ multiplex PCR; TCRdb keeps only in-frame clonotypes and omits some of them. The table records 26,000 or so clones, about 77% of them present only once. Looked up from germline, CDR1 is MNHEY and CDR2 is SVGAGI. The CDR3 extends over 14 amino acids. With V trimmed by 0 bases and J by 3 bases, 2 bases remained unmatched. CD4+ T cells from unexposed donors were obtained before the COVID-19 pandemic (2011-2018). CD4+ T cells were isolated from the cells after around eleven days of culture. These data come from a study of CD4 T cells in relation to SARS-CoV-2 and coronaviruses.

This chain joins TRBV6-5 and TRBJ2-7, with 7 bases that match TRBD2. The clonotype was recovered from a human donor in good health. The sequenced sample was CD4+ T cells from PBMCs, cultured in vitro. The CDR3 reads CASSYSTGGYEQYF. As DNA, the CDR3 is TGTGCCAGCAGTTACTCGACGGGGGGCTACGAGCAGTACTTC.